One and the same sample provided the 2 T cell receptor beta chains below, sequenced in a study of neurological immune-mediated disorders. TCRdb re-called the 5' RACE reads through MiXCR, storing one row per CDR3 protein. This sample yields around 70,000 distinct CDR3 sequences, of which approximately 5% are seen a single time; 2.2% belongs to the top ten. Sequencing was carried out using PBMCs. The receptor source for this set is a woman between 70 and 85 years old with multiple sclerosis.

This clonotype has a count of ten or more. J is TRBJ1-1 and V is TRBV7-9; 7 bases are a match to TRBD1. CDR1 is SEHNR, CDR2 FQNEAQ, per germline (reference sequence). The CDR3 extends over 11 amino acids. Trimming removed 5 bases from V and 10 bases from J; junction bases left unmatched: 4. CDR3 in amino acids: CASSAGQAAFF. The CDR3 DNA reads as TGTGCCAGCAGCGCCGGACAGGCAGCTTTCTTT.

The table lists this clonotype with many counts. The gene calls are TRBV29-1 and TRBJ2-7, with D unresolved. The CDR3 spans 11 residues. V dropped 2 bases and J dropped 5 bases, with 7 bases sitting between them. Germline values: CDR1 SQVTM, CDR2 ANQGSEA. The CDR3 DNA reads as TGCAGCGTTGAAAGGGTTAACGAGCAGTACTTC. It codes for CSVERVNEQYF.